Given below is one TCR beta chain in context. The data belong to a study of blood T cell repertoires in COVID-19. The CDR3 is 17 residues long. The germline V gene has CDR1 LGHDT and CDR2 YNNKEL (reference sequence). Trimming cost V 2 bases and J 2 bases; bases outside gene matches: 8. TCRdb keeps only in-frame clones here, not all; method: immunoSEQ multiplex PCR. Among approximately 190,000 clones, 70% to 90% were seen once, and the ten largest hold approximately 5.5%. The sequence was obtained from a man aged 40-49 years with active or convalescent COVID-19. Material: peripheral blood. The gene calls are TRBV3-1 (or the pseudogene TRBV3-2) and TRBJ2-1; TRBD2 aligns across 8 bases. The CDR3 DNA reads as TGTGCCAGCAGCCAACCGCTAGTCGGGGGGGCCTACAATGAGCAGTTCTTC. Translation gives CASSQPLVGGAYNEQFF.